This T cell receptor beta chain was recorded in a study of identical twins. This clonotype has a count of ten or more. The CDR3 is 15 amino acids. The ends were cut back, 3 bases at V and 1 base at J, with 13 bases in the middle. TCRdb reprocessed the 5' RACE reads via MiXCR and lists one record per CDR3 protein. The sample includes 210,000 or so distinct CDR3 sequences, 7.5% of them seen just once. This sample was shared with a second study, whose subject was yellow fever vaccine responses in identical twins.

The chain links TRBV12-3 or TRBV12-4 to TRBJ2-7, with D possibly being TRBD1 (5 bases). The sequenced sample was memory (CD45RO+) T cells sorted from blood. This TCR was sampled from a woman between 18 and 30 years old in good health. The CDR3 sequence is CASSLATTGSYEQYF. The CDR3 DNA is TGTGCCAGCAGTTTGGCAACCACAGGTTCCTACGAGCAGTACTTC.